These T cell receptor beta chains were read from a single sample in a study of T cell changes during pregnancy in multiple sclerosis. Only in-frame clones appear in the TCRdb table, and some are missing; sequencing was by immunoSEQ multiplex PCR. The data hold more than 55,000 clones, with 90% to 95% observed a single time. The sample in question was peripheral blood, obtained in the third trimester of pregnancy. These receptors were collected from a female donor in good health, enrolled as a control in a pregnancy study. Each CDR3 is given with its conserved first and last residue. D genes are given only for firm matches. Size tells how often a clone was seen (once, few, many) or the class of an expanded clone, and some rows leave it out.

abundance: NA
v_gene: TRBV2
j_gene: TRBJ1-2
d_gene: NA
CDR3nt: TGTGCCAGCGGCGGGGCAGGGAATAACTATGGCTACACCTTC
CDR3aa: CASGGAGNNYGYTF

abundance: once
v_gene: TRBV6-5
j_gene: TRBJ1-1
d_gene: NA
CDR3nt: TGTGCCAGCAGTTACCGAGGGTCGGGCACTGAAGCTTTCTTT
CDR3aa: CASSYRGSGTEAFF

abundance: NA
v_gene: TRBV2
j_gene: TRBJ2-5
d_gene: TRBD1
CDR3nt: TGTGCCAGCATCGGTCCGAGAGACAGGGAACAAGAGACCCAGTACTTC
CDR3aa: CASIGPRDREQETQYF

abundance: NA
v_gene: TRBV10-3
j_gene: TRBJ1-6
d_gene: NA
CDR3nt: TGTGCCATCGGTGGTAGGGACATAAGTGGATCACCCCTCCACTTT
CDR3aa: CAIGGRDISGSPLHF

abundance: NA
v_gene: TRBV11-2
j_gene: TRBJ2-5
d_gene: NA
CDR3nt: TGTGCCAGCAGCTTAGGTCTAGCCATCGAGACCCAGTACTTC
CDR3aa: CASSLGLAIETQYF

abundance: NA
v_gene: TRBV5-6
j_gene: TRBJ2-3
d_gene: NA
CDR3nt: TGTGCCAGCAGCTTGTATCAGGATACGCAGTATTTT
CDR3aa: CASSLYQDTQYF

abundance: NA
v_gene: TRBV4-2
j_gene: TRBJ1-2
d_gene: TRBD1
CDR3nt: TGTGCCAGCAGCCAGGAGAGGACAGGCGGGGGCTACACCTTC
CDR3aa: CASSQERTGGGYTF

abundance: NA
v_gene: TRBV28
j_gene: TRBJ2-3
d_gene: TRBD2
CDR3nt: TGTGCCAGCACTCCCTCGGGAGGAGCAGATACGCAGTATTTT
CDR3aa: CASTPSGGADTQYF

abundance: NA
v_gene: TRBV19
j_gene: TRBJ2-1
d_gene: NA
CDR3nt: TGTGCCAGTAGTACTAGCGCCTATGAGCAGTTCTTC
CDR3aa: CASSTSAYEQFF

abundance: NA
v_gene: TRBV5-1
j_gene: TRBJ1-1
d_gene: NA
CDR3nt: TGCGCCAGCAGCTCCGGACCCAAGCGACAGTTTCTGGACACTGAAGCTTTCTTT
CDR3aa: CASSSGPKRQFLDTEAFF

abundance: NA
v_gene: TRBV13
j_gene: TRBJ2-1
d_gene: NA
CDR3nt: TGTGCCAGCAGCTTAGGCGGACTTCCGTACAATGAGCAGTTCTTC
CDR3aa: CASSLGGLPYNEQFF

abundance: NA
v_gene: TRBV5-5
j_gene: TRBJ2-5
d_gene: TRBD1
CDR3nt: TGTGCCAGCAGCCCGGGGACAGGGATCCAAGAGACCCAGTACTTC
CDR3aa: CASSPGTGIQETQYF

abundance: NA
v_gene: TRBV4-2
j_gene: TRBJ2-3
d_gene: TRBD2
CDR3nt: TGTGCCAGCAGCCAAGAACTGACGCTAGCGGGGGGTAGGGATACGCAGTATTTT
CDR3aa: CASSQELTLAGGRDTQYF

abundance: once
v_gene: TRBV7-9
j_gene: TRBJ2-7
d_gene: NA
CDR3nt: TGTGCCAGCAGCTTTAGACAGGGAGGCGAGCAGTACTTC
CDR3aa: CASSFRQGGEQYF

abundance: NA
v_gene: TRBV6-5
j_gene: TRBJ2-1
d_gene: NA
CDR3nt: TGTGCCAGCAGTTACGACAGGCTGACCAATGAGCAGTTCTTC
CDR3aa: CASSYDRLTNEQFF

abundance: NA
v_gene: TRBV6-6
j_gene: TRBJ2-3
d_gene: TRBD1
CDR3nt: TGTGCCAGCAGTCCTTCCGGGACAGGGGGACGTGAAACGCAGTATTTT
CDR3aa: CASSPSGTGGRETQYF

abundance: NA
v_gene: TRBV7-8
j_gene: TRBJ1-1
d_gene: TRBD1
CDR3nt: TGTGCCAGCAGCCGACAGGGGAACACTGAAGCTTTCTTT
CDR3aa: CASSRQGNTEAFF

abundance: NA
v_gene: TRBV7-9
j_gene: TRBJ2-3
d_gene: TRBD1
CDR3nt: TGTGCCAGCAGCCCGGGACAGGGTGTAGGAGATACGCAGTATTTT
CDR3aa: CASSPGQGVGDTQYF

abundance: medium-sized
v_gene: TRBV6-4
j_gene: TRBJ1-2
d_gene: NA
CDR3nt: TGTGCCAGCAGTGAAACAGGGAACTATGGCTACACCTTC
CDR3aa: CASSETGNYGYTF

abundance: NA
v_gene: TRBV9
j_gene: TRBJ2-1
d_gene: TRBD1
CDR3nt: TGTGCCAGTCGGCGCGGGACAGGGGTGTACAATGAGCAGTTCTTC
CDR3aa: CASRRGTGVYNEQFF

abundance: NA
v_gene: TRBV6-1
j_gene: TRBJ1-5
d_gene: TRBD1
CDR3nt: TGTGCCAGCAGTGAAAGGGACAGGGGGTACAATCAGCCCCAGCATTTT
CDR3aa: CASSERDRGYNQPQHF

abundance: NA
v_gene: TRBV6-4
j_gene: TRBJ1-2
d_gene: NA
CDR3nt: TGTGCCAGCAGACCTGAAGGGGAGGCCTATGGCTACACCTTC
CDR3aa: CASRPEGEAYGYTF

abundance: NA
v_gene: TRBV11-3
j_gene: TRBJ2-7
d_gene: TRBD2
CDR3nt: TGTGCCAGCAGCCCGGGACTAGCGGGGGGTTCCTACGAGCAGTACTTC
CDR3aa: CASSPGLAGGSYEQYF

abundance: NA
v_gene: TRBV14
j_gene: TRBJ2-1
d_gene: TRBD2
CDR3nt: TGTGCCAGCAGCCGGGGGGGCTCCTACAATGAGCAGTTCTTC
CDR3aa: CASSRGGSYNEQFF

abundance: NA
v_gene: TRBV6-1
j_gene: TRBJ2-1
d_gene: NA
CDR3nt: TGTGCCAGCAGTGGGGAGGTAAGCTCCTACAATGAGCAGTTCTTC
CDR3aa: CASSGEVSSYNEQFF

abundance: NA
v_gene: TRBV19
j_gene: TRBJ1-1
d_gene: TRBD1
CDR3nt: TGTGCCACCACGGGACAGGGGACAGGGACTGAAGCTTTCTTT
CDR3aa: CATTGQGTGTEAFF

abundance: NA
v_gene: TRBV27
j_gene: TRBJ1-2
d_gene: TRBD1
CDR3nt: TGTGCCAGCCGTCCGGGACAGCTCTATGGCTACACCTTC
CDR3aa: CASRPGQLYGYTF

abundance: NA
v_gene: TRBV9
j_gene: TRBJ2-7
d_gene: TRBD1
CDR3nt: TGTGCCAGCAGCGTAGGACAAGGACAGGCCCTTTCCGAGCAGTACTTC
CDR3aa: CASSVGQGQALSEQYF

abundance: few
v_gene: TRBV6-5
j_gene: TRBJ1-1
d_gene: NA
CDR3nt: TGTGCCAGCAGCCCACAGCCGAACACTGAAGCTTTCTTT
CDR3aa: CASSPQPNTEAFF

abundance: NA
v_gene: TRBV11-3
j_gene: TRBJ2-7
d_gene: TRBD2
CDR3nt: TGTGCCAGCAGCTTGGGCGGGAGTTATGCCTACGAGCAGTACTTC
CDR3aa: CASSLGGSYAYEQYF

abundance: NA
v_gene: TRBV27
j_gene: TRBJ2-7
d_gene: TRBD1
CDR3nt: TGTGCCAGCAGTGGCTCCGGGACAGGGCTAACCTACGAGCAGTACTTC
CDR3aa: CASSGSGTGLTYEQYF

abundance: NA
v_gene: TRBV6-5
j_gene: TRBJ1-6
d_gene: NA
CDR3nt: TGTGCCAGCAGTTACCGACAGCCGGATAATTCACCCCTCCACTTT
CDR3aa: CASSYRQPDNSPLHF

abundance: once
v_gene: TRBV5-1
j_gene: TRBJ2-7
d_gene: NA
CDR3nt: TGCGCCAGCAGCTCGGACAGAGTGTCCTACGAGCAGTACTTC
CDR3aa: CASSSDRVSYEQYF

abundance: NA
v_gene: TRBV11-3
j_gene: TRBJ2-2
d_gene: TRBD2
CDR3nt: TGTGCCAGCAGCCCGCGGGGGGGCAACACCGGGGAGCTGTTTTTT
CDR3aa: CASSPRGGNTGELFF

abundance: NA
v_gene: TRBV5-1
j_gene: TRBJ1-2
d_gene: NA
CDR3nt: TGCGCCAGCACCCTAGGACTGAACGGTGACAACTATGGCTACACCTTC
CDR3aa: CASTLGLNGDNYGYTF

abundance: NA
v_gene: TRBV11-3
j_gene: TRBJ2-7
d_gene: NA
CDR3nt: TGTGCCAGCAGCCCGGACGGACTTAGCTCCTACGAGCAGTACTTC
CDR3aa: CASSPDGLSSYEQYF

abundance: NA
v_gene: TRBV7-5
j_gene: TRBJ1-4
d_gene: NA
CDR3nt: TGTGCCAGAAGCGTTGACAATGGGGCCTGGGAGGGGCTGTTTTTT
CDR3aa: CARSVDNGAWEGLFF

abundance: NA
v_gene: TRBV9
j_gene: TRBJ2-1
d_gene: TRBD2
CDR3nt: TGTGCCAGCAGCGTAGAGGGACTAGCGGGGGGGGACGACAATGAGCAGTTCTTC
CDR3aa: CASSVEGLAGGDDNEQFF

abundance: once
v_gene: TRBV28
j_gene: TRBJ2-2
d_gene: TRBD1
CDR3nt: TGTGCCAGCTCGAGGACAGGGTCGAACACCGGGGAGCTGTTTTTT
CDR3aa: CASSRTGSNTGELFF

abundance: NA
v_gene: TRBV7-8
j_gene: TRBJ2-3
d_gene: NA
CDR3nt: TGTGCCAGCAGCTTGAGAGGGGGATACACAGATACGCAGTATTTT
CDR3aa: CASSLRGGYTDTQYF

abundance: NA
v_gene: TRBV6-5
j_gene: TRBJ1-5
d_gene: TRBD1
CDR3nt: TGTGCCAGCAGTTCCAACGAACAGGGGAAGCCCCAGCATTTT
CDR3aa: CASSSNEQGKPQHF

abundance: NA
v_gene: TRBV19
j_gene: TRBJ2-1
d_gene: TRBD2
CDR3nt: TGTGCCAGTAGTATAGCCCTAGCGGGGGGGCTCAATGAGCAGTTCTTC
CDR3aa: CASSIALAGGLNEQFF

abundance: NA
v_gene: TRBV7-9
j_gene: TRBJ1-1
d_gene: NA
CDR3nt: TGTGCCAGCAGCTCCTACAGGGATATGAACACTGAAGCTTTCTTT
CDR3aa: CASSSYRDMNTEAFF

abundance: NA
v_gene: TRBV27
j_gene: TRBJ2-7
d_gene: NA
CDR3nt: TGTGCCAGCAGTTTTCAGGTCTCCTACGAGCAGTACTTC
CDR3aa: CASSFQVSYEQYF

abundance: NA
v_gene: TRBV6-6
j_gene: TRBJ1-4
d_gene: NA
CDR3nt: TGTGCCAGCAGTCAGACGGAGGGATTAGAAAAACTGTTTTTT
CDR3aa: CASSQTEGLEKLFF

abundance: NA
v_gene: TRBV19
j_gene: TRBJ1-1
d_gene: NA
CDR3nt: TGTGCCAGTAGTATGCAGGGAATGAACACTGAAGCTTTCTTT
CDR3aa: CASSMQGMNTEAFF

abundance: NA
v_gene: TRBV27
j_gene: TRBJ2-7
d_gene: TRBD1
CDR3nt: TGTGCCAGCAGTTATCGGGACAGGGGAGGGGCGGAGGTCTACGAGCAGTACTTC
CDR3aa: CASSYRDRGGAEVYEQYF

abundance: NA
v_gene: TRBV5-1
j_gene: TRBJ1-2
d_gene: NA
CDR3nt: TGCGCCAGCAGCAGTGAGATAGCTAACTATGGCTACACCTTC
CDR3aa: CASSSEIANYGYTF

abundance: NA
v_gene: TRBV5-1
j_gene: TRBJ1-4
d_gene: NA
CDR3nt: TGCGCCAGCAGCCCCGGGAGGCTTTATGGCGAAAAACTGTTTTTT
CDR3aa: CASSPGRLYGEKLFF

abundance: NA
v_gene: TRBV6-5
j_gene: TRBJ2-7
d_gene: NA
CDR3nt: TGTGCCAGCAGTTACTCGTTCGAACAGGACTACGAGCAGTACTTC
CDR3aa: CASSYSFEQDYEQYF

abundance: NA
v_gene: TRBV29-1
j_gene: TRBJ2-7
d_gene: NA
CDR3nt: TGCAGCGTTGCCGGGACAGCGGGTATCCACGAGCAGTACTTC
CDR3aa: CSVAGTAGIHEQYF